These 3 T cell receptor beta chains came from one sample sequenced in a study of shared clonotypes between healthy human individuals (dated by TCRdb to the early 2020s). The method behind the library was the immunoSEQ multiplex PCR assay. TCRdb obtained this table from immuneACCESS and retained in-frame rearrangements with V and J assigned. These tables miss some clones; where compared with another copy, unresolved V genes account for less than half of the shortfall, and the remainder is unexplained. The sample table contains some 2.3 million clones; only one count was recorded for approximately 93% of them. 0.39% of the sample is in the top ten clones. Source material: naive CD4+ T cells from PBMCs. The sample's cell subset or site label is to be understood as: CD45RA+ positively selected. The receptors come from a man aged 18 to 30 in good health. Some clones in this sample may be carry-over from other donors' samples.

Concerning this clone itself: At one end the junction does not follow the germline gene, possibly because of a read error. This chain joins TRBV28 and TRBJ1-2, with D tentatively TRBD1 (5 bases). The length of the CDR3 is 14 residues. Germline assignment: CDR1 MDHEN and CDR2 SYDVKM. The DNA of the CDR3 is TGTGCCAGCAGTTTAAACCTTGTGCAGGGACGTATGGGCTTC. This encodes CASSLNLVQGRMGF.

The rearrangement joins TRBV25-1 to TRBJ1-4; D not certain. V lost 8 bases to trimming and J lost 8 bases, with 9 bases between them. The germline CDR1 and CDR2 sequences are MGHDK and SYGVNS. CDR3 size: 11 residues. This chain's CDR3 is CASRGYEKLFF. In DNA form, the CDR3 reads TGTGCCAGCCGCGGGTACGAAAAACTGTTTTTT.

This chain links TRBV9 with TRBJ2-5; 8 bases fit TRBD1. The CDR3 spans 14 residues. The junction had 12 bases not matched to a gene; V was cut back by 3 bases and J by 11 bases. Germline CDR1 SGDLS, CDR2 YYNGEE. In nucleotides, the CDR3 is TGTGCCAGCAGCGGGACAGGGCCTCAAGTGACACAGTACTTC. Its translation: CASSGTGPQVTQYF. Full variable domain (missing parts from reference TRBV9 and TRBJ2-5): DSGVTQTPKHLITATGQRVTLRCSPRSGDLSVYWYQQSLDQGLQFLIQYYNGEERAKGNILERFSAQQFPDLHSELNLSSLELGDSALYFCASSGTGPQVTQYFGPGTRLLVL.